Shown below are 28 T cell receptor beta chains from a single sample sequenced in a study of T cell responses to AZD1222 COVID-19 vaccine. This table comes from immunoSEQ multiplex PCR, and its TCRdb copy is limited to in-frame clones, with some not included. The sample has over 100,000 clones; 80% to 90% are singletons. The sample here was peripheral blood, taken on day 0 of AZD1222 vaccination. These receptors all come from an adult in good health.

This chain joins TRBV6-5 and TRBJ2-1; TRBD2 matches 9 bases. Per germline, CDR1 MNHEY and CDR2 SVGAGI. This CDR3 contains 12 residues. V shed 7 bases and J 6 bases; nucleotides not matched to a gene: 1. The CDR3: CASMGLANEQFF. CDR3 bases: TGTGCCAGCATGGGACTAGCCAATGAGCAGTTCTTC.

The CDR3: CATSVMDRSEKLFF. CDR3 bases: TGTGCCACCAGTGTAATGGACAGAAGTGAAAAACTGTTTTTT. V gene TRBV24-1 combines with J gene TRBJ1-4; maybe TRBD1 (6 bases). Trimming took 5 bases from V and 7 from J, leaving 13 bases between them. The V gene's germline CDR1 is KGHDR and CDR2 SFDVKD. The CDR3 contains 14 residues.

J is TRBJ2-1 and V is TRBV5-4; maybe TRBD2 (7 bases). CDR1 is SGHNT, CDR2 YYREEE, per germline (reference sequence). V was clipped by 0 bases and J by 5 bases, with 18 bases between them. CDR3 length equals 17 residues. CDR3 protein: CASSLEGGARPHNEQFF. In DNA form, the CDR3 reads TGTGCCAGCAGCTTGGAGGGGGGGGCTAGACCCCACAATGAGCAGTTCTTC.

The chain couples TRBV3-1 (or the pseudogene TRBV3-2) to TRBJ1-3, with 7 bases identical to TRBD1. There are 17 residues in the CDR3. Germline trimming cut 4 bases from V and 3 bases from J; bases unmatched to any gene: 12. In germline, CDR1 is LGHDT, CDR2 YNNKEL (reference sequence). For the CDR3, the DNA is TGTGCCAGCAGCCGCACACAGGGGAAGGCTTTTGGAAACACCATATATTTT. Protein: CASSRTQGKAFGNTIYF.

This clone was picked up one time. The chain has TRBV7-9 and TRBJ1-4; no definite D call. The CDR3 covers 12 residues. Germline CDR1 SEHNR, CDR2 FQNEAQ (reference sequence). V lost 5 bases to trimming and J lost 4 bases, with 5 bases between them. DNA for the CDR3: TGTGCCAGCAGCCCCTATAATGAAAAACTGTTTTTT. This codes for CASSPYNEKLFF.

This clone was detected only once. The V gene is TRBV2, the J gene TRBJ1-1; D ambiguous. The germline V gene encodes CDR1 SNHLY and CDR2 FYNNEI. The CDR3 is 11 amino acids. V lost 8 bases and J 2 bases, leaving 6 bases between the germline ends. CDR3: CASSENTEAFF. The CDR3 bases are TGTGCCAGCTCTGAAAACACTGAAGCTTTCTTT.

The chain joins TRBV29-1 to TRBJ2-3; D is uncertain. The CDR3 spans 12 residues. V was trimmed by 4 bases and J by 6 bases, leaving 11 bases between them. CDR1 is SQVTM, CDR2 ANQGSEA, per germline. CDR3 sequence: CSVGRVGDTQYF. CDR3 DNA: TGCAGCGTTGGCCGAGTGGGGGATACGCAGTATTTT.

This chain links TRBV28 with TRBJ2-7; D is perhaps TRBD1 (5 bases). This CDR3 is built from 13 residues. Trimming took 6 bases from V and 4 from J, leaving 13 bases between them. Germline V lookup: CDR1 MDHEN, CDR2 SYDVKM. CDR3 residues: CASRTVGLYEQYF. CDR3 nucleotide sequence: TGTGCCAGCAGGACAGTGGGTCTGTACGAGCAGTACTTC.

This CDR3 is CASSQDPDSGRPYNEQFF. CDR3 in DNA: TGTGCCAGCAGCCAAGATCCCGATAGCGGCAGACCCTACAATGAGCAGTTCTTC. This chain uses TRBV3-1 (or the pseudogene TRBV3-2) with TRBJ2-1, with D maybe TRBD2 (6 bases). Germline V gene sequence: CDR1 LGHDT, CDR2 YNNKEL (reference sequence). Trimming left V 0 bases short and J 2 bases short, with 17 bases between. This CDR3 has 18 residues.

This clone was detected only once. The chain links TRBV6-5 to TRBJ2-3; D possibly corresponds to TRBD1 (5 bases). V lost 2 bases, J lost 2 bases, and 11 bases lay in between. The germline V gene encodes CDR1 MNHEY and CDR2 SVGAGI. CDR3 size: 15 residues. The CDR3 nucleotides are TGTGCCAGCAGTTACGGGGCCCATGACACAGATACGCAGTATTTT. Translating gives CASSYGAHDTDTQYF.

The chain links TRBV9 to TRBJ2-5, with 10 positions matching TRBD2. Trimming took 3 bases from V and 6 from J; bases not matched to a gene: 8. Germline V gene sequence: CDR1 SGDLS, CDR2 YYNGEE. The CDR3 is 15 residues long. The CDR3 DNA reads as TGTGCCAGCAGCGCCTACAGCGGGAGGGGCCAGACCCAGTACTTC. This encodes CASSAYSGRGQTQYF.

The chain employs TRBV5-6 and TRBJ2-5; the match to TRBD1 covers 9 bases. The CDR3 has 13 amino acids. CDR1 SGHDT and CDR2 YYEEEE come from the germline V gene. V dropped 4 bases and J dropped 7; count of bases not matched to a gene: 5. CDR3 sequence (DNA): TGTGCCAGCAGCCCAGGGACAGGGTTGACCCAGTACTTC. Protein product: CASSPGTGLTQYF.

This chain uses TRBV3-1 (or the pseudogene TRBV3-2) with TRBJ2-7; 7 nucleotides match TRBD2. Per the germline V gene, CDR1 is LGHDT and CDR2 is YNNKEL (reference sequence). The CDR3 consists of 13 residues. V lost 4 bases and J lost 4; bases outside the gene matches: 4. CDR3 sequence (DNA): TGTGCCAGCAGCCGGGGGGAGGGTTACGAGCAGTACTTC. Translating it yields CASSRGEGYEQYF.

This clone came up a few times. The genes are TRBV12-5 and TRBJ2-2; TRBD1 matches 9 bases. The CDR3 consists of 14 residues. Germline V gene data show CDR1 as LGHNT and CDR2 as FRNRAP. V trimming: 7 bases; J trimming: 4 bases; junction bases outside the gene matches: 4. In DNA, the CDR3 is TGTGCTAGTGCCGGGACAGGGTTCACCGGGGAGCTGTTTTTT. This gives the protein CASAGTGFTGELFF.

The chain employs TRBV25-1 and TRBJ1-2; D not resolved. The CDR3 loop spans 13 amino acids. The V end was cut by 6 bases, the J end by 6 bases, with 14 bases between. Germline V gene lookup returns CDR1 MGHDK and CDR2 SYGVNS. This CDR3 reads CASSRGREHGYTF. The DNA of the CDR3 is TGTGCCAGCAGCCGAGGACGGGAACATGGCTACACCTTC.

V gene TRBV7-2 combines with J gene TRBJ2-7; D uncertain. CDR3 length: 12 amino acids. The V gene lost 2 bases and the J gene lost 2 bases, with 4 bases spanning the gap. The germline V gene encodes CDR1 SGHTA and CDR2 FQGNSA. The CDR3 spells CASSLLAYEQYF. CDR3 coding DNA: TGTGCCAGCAGCTTATTAGCCTACGAGCAGTACTTC.

This sequence joins TRBV10-3 and TRBJ2-7, with 9 bases matching TRBD1. Germline V gene lookup returns CDR1 ENHRY and CDR2 SYGVKD. CDR3 size: 14 residues. V gave up 5 bases and J gave up 2 bases; unmatched junction bases: 4. The CDR3 DNA follows: TGTGCCATCAGTCGGGACAGGGTCCCCTACGAGCAGTACTTC. It is translated as CAISRDRVPYEQYF.

The rearrangement links TRBV28 to TRBJ2-7; 10 positions agree with TRBD2. CDR1 is MDHEN and CDR2 is SYDVKM in the germline V gene. This CDR3 has 15 amino acids. Trimming at V came to 5 bases and at J to 7 bases, leaving 11 bases not matched to a gene. CDR3 in DNA: TGTGCCAGCAGTGGCTCGAGTAGCGGGGGGTGGGAGCAGTACTTC. Translating gives CASSGSSSGGWEQYF.

This chain connects TRBV7-9 to TRBJ1-3, with D perhaps matching TRBD1 (5 bases). This CDR3 is built from 15 residues. Deletions cut 5 bases from V and 4 bases from J, with 15 bases between. The germline gives CDR1 SEHNR, CDR2 FQNEAQ (reference sequence). The CDR3 DNA reads as TGTGCCAGCAGCCCAAGGCAGGGAGAAGGAAACACCATATATTTT. Translating it yields CASSPRQGEGNTIYF.

The CDR3 region is CASSPRSRGETQYF. CDR3 nucleotide sequence: TGCGCCAGCAGCCCACGATCCCGGGGAGAGACCCAGTACTTC. The J gene is TRBJ2-5, the V gene TRBV5-1, with TRBD2 as a possible D gene (5 bases). V lost 4 bases and J lost 4, with 14 bases in between. This CDR3 has 14 residues. Looked up from germline, CDR1 is SGHRS and CDR2 is YFSETQ.

This chain uses TRBV7-9 with TRBJ2-5, with unresolved D. Germline loops: CDR1 SEHNR, CDR2 FQNEAQ (reference sequence). The CDR3 is made up of 13 amino acids. V shed 5 bases and J shed 1 base, with 8 bases lying between them. DNA for the CDR3: TGTGCCAGCAGCCCGGCGCTCCAAGAGACCCAGTACTTC. This encodes CASSPALQETQYF.

The J gene is TRBJ1-6, the V gene TRBV5-1; no reliable D call. Trimming stripped 1 base from V and 15 bases from J, with 5 bases between. The CDR3 is made up of 10 amino acids. Germline V gives CDR1 SGHRS, CDR2 YFSETQ. The CDR3 sequence is CASSLSGLHF. CDR3 nucleotides: TGCGCCAGCAGCTTGTCCGGCCTCCACTTT.

V usage is TRBV28 and J usage is TRBJ1-2; TRBD1 aligns across 8 bases. The V gene's germline CDR1 is MDHEN and CDR2 SYDVKM. J lost 8 bases, V lost 6 bases, and 5 bases had no gene match. The CDR3 sequence is 12 residues long. The CDR3 loop is CASSLRQGGYTF. CDR3 nucleotide sequence: TGTGCCAGCAGCCTCAGACAGGGGGGCTACACCTTC.

The rearrangement uses TRBV7-6 and TRBJ2-3, with 7 bases lining up with TRBD2. Trimming at V came to 1 base and at J to 2 bases, leaving 6 bases not matched to a gene. The CDR3 has 16 residues. Germline V lookup: CDR1 SGHVS, CDR2 FNYEAQ. DNA for the CDR3: TGTGCCAGCAGCTTAGGTTCGGGGGGTCCCACAGATACGCAGTATTTT. It encodes CASSLGSGGPTDTQYF. Filled out from reference TRBV7-6 and TRBJ2-3, the complete variable domain reads GAGVSQSPRYKVTKRGQDVALRCDPISGHVSLYWYRQALGQGPEFLTYFNYEAQQDKSGLPNDRFSAERPEGSISTLTIQRTEQRDSAMYRCASSLGSGGPTDTQYFGPGTRLTVL.

This sequence joins TRBV4-1 and TRBJ2-7; 10 nucleotides agree with TRBD1. Per germline, CDR1 MGHRA and CDR2 YSYEKL. Unmatched junction bases numbered 11, after V lost 4 bases and J lost 5 bases. The CDR3 extends over 16 amino acids. The CDR3 is CASSPRQGAGLNEQYF. The CDR3 nucleotides read TGCGCCAGCAGCCCCCGACAGGGGGCGGGCTTGAACGAGCAGTACTTC.

The J gene is TRBJ2-3, the V gene TRBV2, with D perhaps matching TRBD2 (5 bases). The germline V gene encodes CDR1 SNHLY and CDR2 FYNNEI. V was pared by 6 bases and J by 3 bases, with 7 bases between. The CDR3 is made up of 12 amino acids. Here the CDR3 reads CASSLATDTQYF. The DNA for the CDR3 is TGTGCCAGCAGCCTAGCTACAGATACGCAGTATTTT.

CDR3 bases: TGTGCCAGCAGCACTTTCGGGACAGGGCTCCACGTTGAGCAGTTCTTC. Amino acid sequence: CASSTFGTGLHVEQFF. The chain couples TRBV7-2 to TRBJ2-1; 9 nucleotides match TRBD1. Germline CDR1 and CDR2: SGHTA and FQGNSA. The CDR3 loop spans 16 amino acids. V lost 5 bases, J lost 9 bases, and 14 bases stayed unmatched.

The chain is built from TRBV9 and TRBJ1-4; 10 bases match TRBD1. Trimming at V came to 4 bases and at J to 8 bases, leaving 2 bases not matched to a gene. There are 13 residues in the CDR3. Germline CDR1 is SGDLS and CDR2 is YYNGEE. The CDR3 loop is CASSTGQGEKLFF. Written as DNA, the CDR3 is TGTGCCAGCAGCACGGGACAGGGGGAAAAACTGTTTTTT.